The 29 T cell receptor beta chains below come from one sample, sequenced in a study of cytomegalovirus exposure and HLA in healthy donors. The PCR had 60 Vbeta and 13 Jbeta primers. The table came from immunoSEQ multiplex PCR; TCRdb's copy has only in-frame clones and leaves some out. The data hold around 97,000 clones, with 79% observed a single time. The sequencing input was PBMCs. These receptors were obtained from a man aged 45-65 years in good health and CMV-seropositive.

This rearrangement joins TRBV6-6 to TRBJ1-2, with 7 bases identical to TRBD1. CDR3 length: 14 residues. V shed 5 bases, J shed 4 bases, and the junction held 7 bases outside the gene matches. CDR1 and CDR2 (germline): MNHNY, SVGAGI (reference sequence). Here the CDR3 reads CASSQDRNVYGYTF. CDR3 in DNA: TGTGCCAGCAGTCAGGACAGGAACGTCTATGGCTACACCTTC.

The chain couples TRBV28 to TRBJ2-7; 11 bases map to TRBD2. There are 15 residues in the CDR3. Germline loops: CDR1 MDHEN, CDR2 SYDVKM. The trim removed 4 bases at V and 3 bases at J, leaving 5 bases unmatched. In DNA form, the CDR3 reads TGTGCCAGCAGTTCGACTAGCGGGACCCGCTACGAGCAGTACTTC. Encoded protein: CASSSTSGTRYEQYF.

J is TRBJ1-1 and V is TRBV27, with TRBD1 matching over 7 bases. The CDR3 has 15 amino acids. Germline CDR1 MNHEY, CDR2 SMNVEV (reference sequence). With V trimmed by 5 bases and J by 0 bases, 6 bases remained unmatched. CDR3 loop: CASSADRVMNTEAFF. CDR3 in DNA: TGTGCCAGCAGTGCTGACAGGGTCATGAACACTGAAGCTTTCTTT.

The chain combines TRBV6-1 with TRBJ1-1; possible D gene TRBD1, 6 bases. The CDR3 contains 17 residues. Deletions cut 1 base from V and 4 bases from J, with 19 bases between. Germline V gene data show CDR1 as MNHNS and CDR2 as SASEGT. The CDR3, as DNA: TGTGCCAGCAGTGAAGAGACGTTGGGGGCCTGGGCCACTGAAGCTTTCTTT. Its translation is CASSEETLGAWATEAFF.

In its sample, this clone was seen once. J is TRBJ2-5 and V is TRBV6-1; 10 bases match TRBD1. The CDR3 is made up of 14 amino acids. Looked up from germline, CDR1 is MNHNS and CDR2 is SASEGT. Trimming removed 10 bases from V and 4 bases from J; junction bases left unmatched: 9. CDR3 sequence reads: CATSTGTGAETQYF. The CDR3 bases are TGTGCCACGTCGACCGGGACAGGGGCAGAGACCCAGTACTTC.

This rearrangement joins TRBV5-1 to TRBJ2-5; TRBD2 agrees at 9 bases. J gave up 5 bases and V 1 base, and 12 bases lay outside the gene matches. The CDR3 spans 17 residues. The germline gives CDR1 SGHRS, CDR2 YFSETQ. CDR3 sequence reads: CASSLMSSGSGGETQYF. The CDR3, as DNA: TGCGCCAGCAGCTTGATGAGTAGCGGGAGTGGCGGGGAGACCCAGTACTTC.

This rearrangement joins TRBV6-5 to TRBJ2-5; TRBD1 is a possible D gene (5 bases). The CDR3 extends over 13 amino acids. Trimming stripped 2 bases from V and 4 bases from J, with 8 bases between. The V gene's germline CDR1 is MNHEY and CDR2 SVGAGI. CDR3 nucleotide sequence: TGTGCCAGCAGTTACGCAGGGCCAGAGACCCAGTACTTC. This codes for CASSYAGPETQYF.

J is TRBJ2-2 and V is TRBV5-1, with D possibly being TRBD1 (5 bases). V lost 0 bases and J lost 6, with 15 bases in between. This CDR3 region has 16 residues. The germline V gene has CDR1 SGHRS and CDR2 YFSETQ. CDR3 coding DNA: TGCGCCAGCAGCTTGGGACAGAGAACGGCCCCCGGGGAGCTGTTTTTT. Its translation: CASSLGQRTAPGELFF. Full variable domain (rest looked up from reference TRBV5-1 and TRBJ2-2): KAGVTQTPRYLIKTRGQQVTLSCSPISGHRSVSWYQQTPGQGLQFLFEYFSETQRNKGNFPGRFSGRQFSNSRSEMNVSTLELGDSALYLCASSLGQRTAPGELFFGEGSRLTVL.

The V and J genes are TRBV29-1 and TRBJ2-2, with TRBD1 as a possible D gene (6 bases). The CDR3 sequence is 13 residues long. Trimming stripped 4 bases from V and 2 bases from J, with 8 bases between. The germline V gene has CDR1 SQVTM and CDR2 ANQGSEA. The CDR3 protein is CSVAGANTGELFF. CDR3 bases: TGCAGCGTTGCAGGGGCTAACACCGGGGAGCTGTTTTTT.

The chain is built from TRBV6-6 and TRBJ1-2; 7 bases map to TRBD1. CDR1 MNHNY and CDR2 SVGAGI come from the germline V gene (reference sequence). The CDR3 loop spans 14 amino acids. Germline trimming cut 7 bases from V and 2 bases from J; bases unmatched to any gene: 7. The DNA for the CDR3 is TGTGCCAGCAATCAGGGGGTTAGGAACTATGGCTACACCTTC. Amino acid sequence: CASNQGVRNYGYTF.

The rearrangement links TRBV6-5 to TRBJ2-4; D unclear. This CDR3 region has 13 residues. Germline CDR1 is MNHEY and CDR2 is SVGAGI. Trimming cost V 7 bases and J 1 base, with 8 bases left between them. DNA for the CDR3: TGTGCCAGCAAGGAGTTGGCCAAAAACATTCAGTACTTC. It yields the protein CASKELAKNIQYF.

This clone came up once. V usage is TRBV18 and J usage is TRBJ2-5; possible D gene TRBD2, 5 bases. The CDR3 totals 12 residues. Trimming removed 5 bases from V and 4 bases from J, with 8 bases in between. Germline CDR1 and CDR2: KGHSH and LQKENI. DNA for the CDR3: TGTGCCAGCTCAAACCGGGGAGAGACCCAGTACTTC. It codes for CASSNRGETQYF.

CDR3: CASSHPDTTDTQYF. CDR3 nucleotides: TGCGCCAGCAGCCACCCGGACACAACAGATACGCAGTATTTT. The rearrangement joins TRBV5-1 to TRBJ2-3; perhaps TRBD1 as D (5 bases). V was shortened by 4 bases and J by 3 bases, with 12 bases between the two germline ends. CDR1 SGHRS and CDR2 YFSETQ come from the germline V gene. The CDR3 runs to 14 residues.

The rearrangement joins TRBV2 to TRBJ2-1, with D unresolved. Germline values: CDR1 SNHLY, CDR2 FYNNEI. V shed 0 bases and J shed 3 bases, with 15 bases lying between them. The CDR3 contains 17 residues. The CDR3 here is CASSEAIGPTLYNEQFF. The CDR3 bases are TGTGCCAGCAGTGAAGCAATCGGTCCAACTCTCTACAATGAGCAGTTCTTC.

V and J are TRBV11-2 and TRBJ1-6, with D perhaps matching TRBD1 (5 bases). From germline, CDR1 is SGHAT and CDR2 FQNNGV. V gave up 5 bases and J gave up 8 bases, with 13 bases separating them. This CDR3 has 14 residues. The CDR3 reads CASSPAGGYSPLHF. As DNA, the CDR3 is TGTGCCAGCAGCCCAGCGGGGGGGTATTCACCCCTCCACTTT.

V gene TRBV27 combines with J gene TRBJ1-2; D gene ambiguous. Germline loops: CDR1 MNHEY, CDR2 SMNVEV (reference sequence). This CDR3 is 17 amino acids long. Trimming stripped 6 bases from V and 8 bases from J, with 28 bases between. CDR3 sequence reads: CASSPAPPGTLDMGYTF. In nucleotides, the CDR3 is TGTGCCAGCAGCCCCGCCCCGCCAGGAACGTTAGACATGGGCTACACCTTC.

J is TRBJ2-7 and V is TRBV28, with a tentative D call TRBD1 (6 bases). The CDR3 is made up of 15 amino acids. Trimming stripped 6 bases from V and 1 base from J, with 16 bases between. Germline V CDR1 and CDR2: MDHEN, SYDVKM. CDR3: CASRSGVYLSYEQYF. The DNA of the CDR3 is TGTGCCAGCAGATCAGGGGTCTACTTATCCTACGAGCAGTACTTC.

This clone was counted a few times. The chain joins TRBV6-1 to TRBJ1-6, with 9 bases identical to TRBD1. The germline V gene encodes CDR1 MNHNS and CDR2 SASEGT. The CDR3 contains 21 residues. Unmatched junction bases numbered 15, after V lost 0 bases and J lost 3 bases. The CDR3 DNA reads as TGTGCCAGCAGTGAAGCGCGGGGGACAGGGAAATTTATGTACTATAATTCACCCCTCCACTTT. This sequence encodes CASSEARGTGKFMYYNSPLHF.

The chain uses TRBV7-9 and TRBJ2-2, with 9 bases lining up with TRBD1. The length of the CDR3 is 15 residues. Germline V gives CDR1 SEHNR, CDR2 FQNEAQ (reference sequence). J was trimmed by 6 bases and V by 6 bases; bases with no gene match: 8. The CDR3 here is CASSFTGTGPGELFF. CDR3 nucleotide sequence: TGTGCCAGCAGTTTTACCGGGACAGGGCCCGGGGAGCTGTTTTTT.

The genes are TRBV10-1 and TRBJ2-3; D perhaps matches TRBD1 (5 bases). The CDR3 covers 15 residues. The germline V gene has CDR1 WNHNN and CDR2 SYGVQD (reference sequence). V lost 2 bases to trimming and J lost 2 bases, with 11 bases between them. The CDR3 DNA is TGCGCCAGCAGTGAGGGCAGGGAACTCACAGATACGCAGTATTTT. Its protein is CASSEGRELTDTQYF.

The chain recombines TRBV27 with TRBJ1-1; possibly TRBD1 for D (5 bases). The CDR3 loop spans 15 amino acids. Looked up from germline, CDR1 is MNHEY and CDR2 is SMNVEV (reference sequence). The V end was cut by 7 bases, the J end by 3 bases, with 18 bases between. The CDR3, as DNA: TGTGCCAGCACCAACATCTTGGGGGGTCACACTGAAGCTTTCTTT. Its protein product is CASTNILGGHTEAFF.

The chain recombines TRBV30 with TRBJ2-2, with 9 positions matching TRBD1. Per the germline V gene, CDR1 is GTSNPN and CDR2 is SVGIG (reference sequence). The CDR3 runs 15 residues. V lost 1 base and J lost 4; bases outside the gene matches: 4. CDR3 sequence (DNA): TGTGCCTGGAGTGCCCGGACAGGGGTCACCGGGGAGCTGTTTTTT. It encodes CAWSARTGVTGELFF.

This clone appeared a single time. The rearrangement joins TRBV7-3 to TRBJ2-7; D may be TRBD1 (6 bases). Germline V lookup: CDR1 SGHTA, CDR2 FQGTGA. Trimming shortened V by 0 bases and J by 4 bases, and 7 bases separated the two germline ends. This CDR3 has 13 amino acids. CDR3 DNA: TGTGCCAGCAGCTTAACGGACAGATACGAGCAGTACTTC. Protein product: CASSLTDRYEQYF.

The CDR3 region is CASSLGNYLTYEQYF. CDR3 DNA: TGTGCCAGCAGCTTAGGCAACTACTTAACTTACGAGCAGTACTTC. V and J are TRBV7-9 and TRBJ2-7; unclear D gene. Germline loops: CDR1 SEHNR, CDR2 FQNEAQ (reference sequence). Trimming cost V 1 base and J 4 bases, with 14 bases left between them. CDR3 length: 15 residues.

The chain recombines TRBV19 with TRBJ2-6; 7 bases map to TRBD1. Unmatched junction bases numbered 6, after V lost 4 bases and J lost 0 bases. Germline-derived CDR1 and CDR2 are LNHDA and SQIVND (reference sequence). The CDR3 length is 17 residues. CDR3 loop: CASSKGRGSSGANVLTF. The CDR3 DNA reads TGTGCCAGTAGTAAAGGCAGGGGGAGCTCTGGGGCCAACGTCCTGACTTTC.

The chain is built from TRBV5-1 and TRBJ2-2; D possibly corresponds to TRBD1 (7 bases). V lost 3 bases and J lost 7, with 22 bases in between. The germline CDR1 and CDR2 sequences are SGHRS and YFSETQ. The CDR3 runs 17 residues. The chain's CDR3 is CASSSLIQGGHIGELFF. The CDR3 DNA reads TGCGCCAGCAGCTCCCTCATTCAGGGGGGTCACATCGGGGAGCTGTTTTTT.

This clone was seen a single time. V usage is TRBV5-6 and J usage is TRBJ2-1, with a tentative D call TRBD2 (5 bases). V was cut by 2 bases and J by 0 bases, with 9 bases left in between. CDR1 and CDR2 (germline): SGHDT, YYEEEE. The CDR3 totals 15 residues. The CDR3: CASSFGVSSYNEQFF. The CDR3 bases are TGTGCCAGCAGCTTCGGGGTAAGCTCCTACAATGAGCAGTTCTTC.

The chain combines TRBV7-3 with TRBJ2-2, with D possibly matching TRBD2 (6 bases). Germline CDR1 SGHTA, CDR2 FQGTGA. Trimming shortened V by 3 bases and J by 5 bases, and 7 bases separated the two germline ends. The CDR3 contains 13 residues. DNA of the CDR3: TGTGCCAGCAGCTTGGGGGGAACCGGGGAGCTGTTTTTT. Residues: CASSLGGTGELFF.

This clone was detected only a few times. The V and J genes are TRBV7-9 and TRBJ2-7; 8 bases are a match to TRBD1. Trimming at V came to 5 bases and at J to 3 bases, leaving 12 bases not matched to a gene. The germline gives CDR1 SEHNR, CDR2 FQNEAQ (reference sequence). The CDR3 extends over 16 amino acids. The CDR3 nucleotides read TGTGCCAGCAGCCCAGGGGGCGGAGGTCCTGACTACGAGCAGTACTTC. This sequence encodes CASSPGGGGPDYEQYF. Together with reference TRBV7-9 and TRBJ2-7, the CDR3 gives the full variable domain: DTGVSQNPRHKITKRGQNVTFRCDPISEHNRLYWYRQTLGQGPEFLTYFQNEAQLEKSRLLSDRFSAERPKGSFSTLEIQRTEQGDSAMYLCASSPGGGGPDYEQYFGPGTRLTVT.